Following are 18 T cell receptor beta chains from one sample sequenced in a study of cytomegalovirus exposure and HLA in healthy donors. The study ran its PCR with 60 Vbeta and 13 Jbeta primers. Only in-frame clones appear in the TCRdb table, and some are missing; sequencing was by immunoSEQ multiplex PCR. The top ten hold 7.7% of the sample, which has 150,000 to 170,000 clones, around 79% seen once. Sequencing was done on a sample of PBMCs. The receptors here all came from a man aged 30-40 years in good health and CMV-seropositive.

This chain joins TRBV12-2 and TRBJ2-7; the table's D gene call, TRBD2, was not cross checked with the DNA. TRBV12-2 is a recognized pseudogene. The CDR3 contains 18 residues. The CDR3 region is CASRLAPPWSGRAYEQYF. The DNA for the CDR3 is TGTGCAAGTCGCTTAGCCCCTCCCTGGAGCGGGAGGGCCTACGAGCAGTACTTC.

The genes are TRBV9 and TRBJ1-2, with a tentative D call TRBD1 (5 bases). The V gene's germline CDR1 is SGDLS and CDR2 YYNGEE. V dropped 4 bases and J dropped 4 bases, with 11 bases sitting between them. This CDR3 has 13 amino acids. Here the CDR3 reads CASSSQGTYGYTF. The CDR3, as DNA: TGTGCCAGCAGCTCTCAGGGTACCTATGGCTACACCTTC.

DNA of the CDR3: TGTGCCAGCAGTCGAGACACTCGTACCTACAATGAGCAGTTCTTC. This encodes CASSRDTRTYNEQFF. V gene TRBV27 combines with J gene TRBJ2-1; D unresolved. Trimming took off 5 bases at V and 2 bases at J, with 13 bases between the two ends. Germline CDR1 and CDR2: MNHEY and SMNVEV (reference sequence). This CDR3 contains 15 residues.

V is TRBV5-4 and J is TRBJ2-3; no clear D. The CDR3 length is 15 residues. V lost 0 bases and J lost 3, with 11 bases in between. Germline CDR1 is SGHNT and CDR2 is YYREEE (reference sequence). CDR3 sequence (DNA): TGTGCCAGCAGCTTGGGGCTAGATAGTACAGATACGCAGTATTTT. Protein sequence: CASSLGLDSTDTQYF.

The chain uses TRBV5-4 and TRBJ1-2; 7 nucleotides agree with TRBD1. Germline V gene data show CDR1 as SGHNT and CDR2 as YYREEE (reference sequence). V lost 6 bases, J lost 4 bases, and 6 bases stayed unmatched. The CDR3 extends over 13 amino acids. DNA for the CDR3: TGTGCCAGCAAAACGACAGGGATCTATGGCTACACCTTC. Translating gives CASKTTGIYGYTF.

CDR3 sequence: CSVDLGAYYGYTF. CDR3 in DNA: TGCAGCGTTGATTTGGGGGCCTACTATGGCTACACCTTC. V usage is TRBV29-1 and J usage is TRBJ1-2, with D tentatively TRBD1 (6 bases). V lost 3 bases to trimming and J lost 3 bases, with 11 bases between them. Per germline, CDR1 SQVTM and CDR2 ANQGSEA. The CDR3 has 13 amino acids. The complete variable domain, with remaining parts taken from reference TRBV29-1 and TRBJ1-2, reads SAVISQKPSRDICQRGTSLTIQCQVDSQVTMMFWYRQQPGQSLTLIATANQGSEATYESGFVIDKFPISRPNLTFSTLTVSNMSPEDSSIYLCSVDLGAYYGYTFGSGTRLTVV.

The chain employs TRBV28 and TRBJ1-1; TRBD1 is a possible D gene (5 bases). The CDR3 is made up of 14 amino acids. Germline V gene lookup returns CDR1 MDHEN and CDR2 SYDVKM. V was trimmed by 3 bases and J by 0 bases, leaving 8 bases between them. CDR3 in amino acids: CASSFRGMNTEAFF. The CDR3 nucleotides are TGTGCCAGCAGTTTTAGGGGCATGAACACTGAAGCTTTCTTT.

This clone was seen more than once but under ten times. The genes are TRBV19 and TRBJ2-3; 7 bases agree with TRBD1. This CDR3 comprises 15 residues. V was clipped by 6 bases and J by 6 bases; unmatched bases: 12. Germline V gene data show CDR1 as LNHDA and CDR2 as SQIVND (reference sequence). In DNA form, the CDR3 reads TGTGCCAGTAGGGCTAACAGGGGCCGTGGGGATACGCAGTATTTT. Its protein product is CASRANRGRGDTQYF.

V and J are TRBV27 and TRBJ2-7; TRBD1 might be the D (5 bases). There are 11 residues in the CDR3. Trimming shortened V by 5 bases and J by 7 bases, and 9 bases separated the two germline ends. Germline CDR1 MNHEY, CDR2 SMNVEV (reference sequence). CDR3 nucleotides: TGTGCCAGCAGTCATGGGGCTGAGCAGTACTTC. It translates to CASSHGAEQYF.

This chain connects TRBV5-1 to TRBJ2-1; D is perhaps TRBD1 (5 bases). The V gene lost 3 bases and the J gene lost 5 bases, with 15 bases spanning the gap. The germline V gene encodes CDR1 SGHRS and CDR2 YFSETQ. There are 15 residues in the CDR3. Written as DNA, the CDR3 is TGCGCCAGCAGCTCTCTACCGGACAAAAACAATGAGCAGTTCTTC. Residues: CASSSLPDKNNEQFF.

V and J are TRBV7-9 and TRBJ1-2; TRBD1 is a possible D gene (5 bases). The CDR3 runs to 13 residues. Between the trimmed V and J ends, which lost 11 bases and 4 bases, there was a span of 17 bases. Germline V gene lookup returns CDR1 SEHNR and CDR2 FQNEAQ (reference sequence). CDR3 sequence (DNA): TGTGCCCACCCGGGGGTAATGGGCTATGGCTACACCTTC. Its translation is CAHPGVMGYGYTF. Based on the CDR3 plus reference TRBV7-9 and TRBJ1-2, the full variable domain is DTGVSQNPRHKITKRGQNVTFRCDPISEHNRLYWYRQTLGQGPEFLTYFQNEAQLEKSRLLSDRFSAERPKGSFSTLEIQRTEQGDSAMYLCAHPGVMGYGYTFGSGTRLTVV.

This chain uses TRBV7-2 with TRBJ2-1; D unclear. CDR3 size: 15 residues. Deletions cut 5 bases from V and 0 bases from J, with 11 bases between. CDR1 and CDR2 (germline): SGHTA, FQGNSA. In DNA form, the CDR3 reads TGTGCCAGCAGCCCTCAGGATTTCTCCTACAATGAGCAGTTCTTC. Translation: CASSPQDFSYNEQFF.

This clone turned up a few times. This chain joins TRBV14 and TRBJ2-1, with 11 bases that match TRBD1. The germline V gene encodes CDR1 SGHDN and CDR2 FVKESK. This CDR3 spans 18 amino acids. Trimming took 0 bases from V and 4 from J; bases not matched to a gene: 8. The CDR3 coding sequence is TGTGCCAGCAGCCAAGATTACCCGGACAGGGGGCATTACAATGAGCAGTTCTTC. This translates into CASSQDYPDRGHYNEQFF.

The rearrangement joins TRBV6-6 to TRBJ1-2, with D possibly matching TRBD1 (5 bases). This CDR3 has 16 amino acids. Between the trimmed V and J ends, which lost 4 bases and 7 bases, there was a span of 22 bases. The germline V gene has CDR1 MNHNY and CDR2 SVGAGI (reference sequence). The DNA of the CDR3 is TGTGCCAGCAGTTCCGGATCTCCCCAGGGTTGGACTGGCTACACCTTC. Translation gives CASSSGSPQGWTGYTF.

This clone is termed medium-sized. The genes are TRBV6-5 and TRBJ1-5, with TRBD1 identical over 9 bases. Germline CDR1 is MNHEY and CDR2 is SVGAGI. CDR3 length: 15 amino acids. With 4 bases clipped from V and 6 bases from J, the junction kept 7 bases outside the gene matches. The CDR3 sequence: CASSSSGTGFQPQHF. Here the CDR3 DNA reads TGTGCCAGCAGTTCCTCCGGGACAGGGTTTCAGCCCCAGCATTTT.

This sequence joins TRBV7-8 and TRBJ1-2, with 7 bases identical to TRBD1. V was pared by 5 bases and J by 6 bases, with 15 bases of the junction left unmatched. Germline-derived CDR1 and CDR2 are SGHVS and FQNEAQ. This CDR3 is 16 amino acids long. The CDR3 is CASSILARGTPHGYTF. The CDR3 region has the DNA TGTGCCAGCAGCATATTGGCCAGGGGGACCCCTCATGGCTACACCTTC.

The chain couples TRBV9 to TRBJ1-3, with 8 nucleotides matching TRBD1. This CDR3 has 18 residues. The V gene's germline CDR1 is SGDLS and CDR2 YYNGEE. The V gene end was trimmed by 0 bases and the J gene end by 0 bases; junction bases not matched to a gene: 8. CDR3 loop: CASSVGNAGGFSGNTIYF. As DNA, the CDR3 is TGTGCCAGCAGCGTAGGGAATGCAGGGGGCTTCTCTGGAAACACCATATATTTT.

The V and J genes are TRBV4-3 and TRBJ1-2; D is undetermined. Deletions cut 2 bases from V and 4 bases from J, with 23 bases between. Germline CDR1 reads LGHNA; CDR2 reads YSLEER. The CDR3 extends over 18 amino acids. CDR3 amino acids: CASSQPERLAVVSYGYTF. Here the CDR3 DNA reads TGCGCCAGCAGCCAACCAGAGAGGTTGGCGGTTGTCAGCTATGGCTACACCTTC.